This T cell receptor beta chain was identified in a study of T cells expressing NK-cell markers. With regard to this clonotype: Its antigen remains unidentified.

TCRdb reprocessed the 5' RACE reads; each CDR3 protein has one entry and no DNA is given. The sample totals around 140,000 distinct CDR3 sequences. Whole-study findings and limits: The CD3+CD56-NKG2C+ fraction was also led by these clonotypes in a handful of donors.

The CDR3 is 14 amino acids. CDR1 and CDR2 from the germline V gene are MGHRA and YSYEKL. Material for sequencing was blood T cells: a sorted CD56 or NKG2C T cell subset, CD4+ or CD8+ T cells, or bulk PBMC T cells (not recorded which). The chain couples TRBV4-1 to TRBJ2-1. This receptor was identified in a man younger than 35 in good health. The CDR3 is CASSPRLGYNEQFF.